The rows below give T cell receptor beta chains drawn from one sample of a study of blood T cell repertoires in COVID-19. Clones were read by immunoSEQ multiplex PCR, and TCRdb kept only the in-frame ones, dropping some. The table lists about 76,000 clones, about 88% of them singletons. The material sequenced was peripheral blood. Receptors were obtained from a human donor in a cohort sampled during active COVID-19. CDR3s include the opening cysteine and the closing phenylalanine or tryptophan. Fields, in order: J gene, V gene, clone size, D gene, CDR3 DNA, CDR3 protein. A D gene is named only where the DNA matches it firmly. For some rows the clone size is stated as once, few or many, or as a class when expanded; others skip it.

TRBJ2-3 | TRBV28 | NA | NA | TGTGCCAGCAGGGGGCGGAATACGCAGTATTTT | CASRGRNTQYF
TRBJ1-5 | TRBV6-2/TRBV6-3 | NA | TRBD1 | TGTGCCAGCAGTTCACAGGGGGTTCGGCAGCCCCAGCATTTT | CASSSQGVRQPQHF
TRBJ2-3 | TRBV7-9 | NA | TRBD2 | TGTGCCAGCAGCTTTAGCGGGGGGGCAGATACGCAGTATTTT | CASSFSGGADTQYF
TRBJ1-1 | TRBV19 | NA | NA | TGTGCCAGGTACGGGGGGCGATTGCGCACTGAAGCTTTCTTT | CARYGGRLRTEAFF
TRBJ1-6 | TRBV4-1 | few | TRBD1 | TGCGCCAGCAGCCAAGAAGTGACAGGGGATTCACCCCTCCACTTT | CASSQEVTGDSPLHF
TRBJ2-1 | TRBV19 | NA | NA | TGTGCCAGTAGCCCCGGGACAATCATCTACAATGAGCAGTTCTTC | CASSPGTIIYNEQFF
TRBJ2-2 | TRBV7-8 | NA | TRBD1 | TGTGCCAGCAGCTTACAGGGGGCCGCGAACACCGGGGAGCTGTTTTTT | CASSLQGAANTGELFF
TRBJ2-1 | TRBV4-2 | NA | NA | TGTGCCAGCAGCCAAGACCGGGGGAGCACCTACAATGAGCAGTTCTTC | CASSQDRGSTYNEQFF
TRBJ2-5 | TRBV3-1/TRBV3-2 | NA | NA | TGTGCCAGCAGCCAAGGACTAGTAGGGGAGACCCAGTACTTC | CASSQGLVGETQYF
TRBJ2-3 | TRBV4-1 | NA | TRBD2 | TGCGCCAGCAGCCGATCCCCTAGCGGATTCACCCTTAGCACAGATACGCAGTATTTT | CASSRSPSGFTLSTDTQYF
TRBJ2-1 | TRBV30 | NA | TRBD2 | TGTGCCTGGCTGTCCCGGGGGGGTGAGCAGTTCTTC | CAWLSRGGEQFF
TRBJ2-2 | TRBV9 | NA | NA | TGTGCCAGCAGTCGTAGAGAGACAATGAACACCGGGGAGCTGTTTTTT | CASSRRETMNTGELFF
TRBJ1-2 | TRBV24-1 | once | TRBD1 | TGTGCCACCAGTGACCCCGGACAGGGCGAGGATGGCTACACCTTC | CATSDPGQGEDGYTF
TRBJ2-1 | TRBV6-1 | NA | TRBD1 | TGTGCCAGCAGTGAATTGGGACAGAACTACAATGAGCAGTTCTTC | CASSELGQNYNEQFF
TRBJ1-2 | TRBV10-3 | once | TRBD1 | TGTGCCGTACTACCCCGGACAGGGCTCGGCTACACCTTC | CAVLPRTGLGYTF
TRBJ2-5 | TRBV6-5 | NA | TRBD1 | TGTGCCAGCACCCCGGATACGGACAGGAAAGAGACCCAGTACTTC | CASTPDTDRKETQYF